The entry below describes one T cell receptor beta chain. An end of the junction differs from the germline gene, which may be a read error. The sample is drawn from a study of blood T cells in healthy people across ages. Through a sample-barcoded 5' primer and a J-beta primer mix, a second PCR was run for about 7 to 12 cycles. TCRdb ran MiXCR on the 5' RACE reads and lists one entry per CDR3 protein. The repertoire includes fewer than 600,000 distinct CDR3 sequences, roughly a quarter of them detected once, and 3% to 4.5% sits in the top ten. The germline gives CDR1 KGHSH, CDR2 LQKENI. The CDR3 is 13 amino acids. This sample was shared with a second study, whose subject was T cells of mothers and their children.

V usage is TRBV18 and J usage is TRBJ2-5; 8 nucleotides align to TRBD1. The specimen was blood. The TCR was taken from a boy aged 2-9 years in good health. The CDR3 DNA reads as TGTACCAGCTCACCCAGGGACAGGGAGACCCAGTACTTC. Translation gives CTSSPRDRETQYF.